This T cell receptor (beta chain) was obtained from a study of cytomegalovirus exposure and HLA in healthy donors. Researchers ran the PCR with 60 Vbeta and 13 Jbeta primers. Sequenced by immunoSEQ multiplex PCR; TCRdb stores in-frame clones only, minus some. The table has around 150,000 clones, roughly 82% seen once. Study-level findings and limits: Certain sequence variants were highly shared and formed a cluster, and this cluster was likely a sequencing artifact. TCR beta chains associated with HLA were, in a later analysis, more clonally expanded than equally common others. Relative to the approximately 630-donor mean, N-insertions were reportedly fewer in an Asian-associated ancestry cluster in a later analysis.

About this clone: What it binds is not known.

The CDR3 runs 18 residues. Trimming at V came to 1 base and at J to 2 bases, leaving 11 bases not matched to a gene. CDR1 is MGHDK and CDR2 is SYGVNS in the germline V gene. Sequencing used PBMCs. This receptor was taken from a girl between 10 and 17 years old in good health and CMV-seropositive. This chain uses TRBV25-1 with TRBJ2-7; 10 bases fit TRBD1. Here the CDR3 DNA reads TGTGCCAGCAGTGAATTGGGGACAGGGGCGATTCTAACCTACGAGCAGTACTTC. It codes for CASSELGTGAILTYEQYF.